The clone carrying this TCR beta chain was seen repeatedly, ten times or more. Its antigen is still unknown. Data came from immunoSEQ multiplex PCR; TCRdb stores just in-frame clones and leaves some out. The sample lists over 10,000 clones; approximately 28% were seen once. CDR1 and CDR2 (germline): SGHNT, YENEEA. Losses at the gene ends were 4 bases for V and 7 bases for J; bases not matched to a gene: 10. CDR3 size: 16 residues. This specimen belongs to a study of T cells in localized non-small cell lung cancer. General observations from the study: Appearances in adjacent lung were noted for a median roughly 50 of the top 100 tumor clones.

The genes are TRBV11-3 and TRBJ2-1, with 10 bases aligning to TRBD1. This sequence was found in a female donor of 60 years or more with stage I lung adenocarcinoma. The sample consisted of lung tumor tissue, taken before any cancer treatment. CDR3 sequence (DNA): TGTGCCAGCAGCTCTATCCAGGGACAGGGGAAGAATGAGCAGTTCTTC. Protein product: CASSSIQGQGKNEQFF.